This TCR beta chain was identified in a study of blood T cells in healthy people across ages. Findings of the study overall: Measured against age, TCR beta diversity per million T cells decreased in a roughly linear manner.

PCR was performed a second time for roughly 7 to 11 cycles using a sample-barcoded 5' primer and a J-beta primer mix. There were at least 3 million CDR3-containing paired-end reads obtained from each sample. TCRdb ran MiXCR on the 5' RACE reads and lists one entry per CDR3 protein. The profile covers around 1,500,000 distinct CDR3 sequences, with roughly 27% appearing a single time and 7% to 9% taken by the ten largest. Per the germline V gene, CDR1 is WSHSY and CDR2 is SAAADI. The CDR3 is made up of 14 amino acids. V lost 1 base to trimming and J lost 2 bases, with 8 bases between them. This clonotype has just a few counts. Its antigen is undetermined. Aged about 6 to 90, donors were systemically healthy Caucasians from Russia. Peripheral blood from each donor was collected in a volume of about 9.9 milliliters.

The TCR was taken from a woman aged 25 to 39 in good health. Sequenced material: blood. This chain connects TRBV10-2 to TRBJ2-5; tentatively, D is TRBD1 or TRBD2 (5 bases each). This chain's CDR3 is CASSELGEQETQYF. The CDR3 coding sequence is TGCGCCAGCAGTGAGTTAGGGGAGCAAGAGACCCAGTACTTC.